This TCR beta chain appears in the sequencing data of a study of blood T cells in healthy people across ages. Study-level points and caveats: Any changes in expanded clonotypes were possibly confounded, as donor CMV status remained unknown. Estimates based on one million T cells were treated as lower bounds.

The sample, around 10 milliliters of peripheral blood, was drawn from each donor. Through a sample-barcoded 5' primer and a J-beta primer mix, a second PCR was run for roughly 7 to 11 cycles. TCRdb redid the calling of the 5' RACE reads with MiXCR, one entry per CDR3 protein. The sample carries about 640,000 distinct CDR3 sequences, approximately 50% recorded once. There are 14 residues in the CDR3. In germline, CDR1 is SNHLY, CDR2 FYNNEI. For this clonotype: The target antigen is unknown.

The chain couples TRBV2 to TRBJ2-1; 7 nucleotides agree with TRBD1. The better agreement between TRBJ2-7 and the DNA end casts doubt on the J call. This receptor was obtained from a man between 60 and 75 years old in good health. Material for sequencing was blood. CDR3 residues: CASKGSDRAYEQYF. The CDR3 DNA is TGTGCCAGCAAGGGATCCGACAGGGCCTACGAGCAGTACTTC.